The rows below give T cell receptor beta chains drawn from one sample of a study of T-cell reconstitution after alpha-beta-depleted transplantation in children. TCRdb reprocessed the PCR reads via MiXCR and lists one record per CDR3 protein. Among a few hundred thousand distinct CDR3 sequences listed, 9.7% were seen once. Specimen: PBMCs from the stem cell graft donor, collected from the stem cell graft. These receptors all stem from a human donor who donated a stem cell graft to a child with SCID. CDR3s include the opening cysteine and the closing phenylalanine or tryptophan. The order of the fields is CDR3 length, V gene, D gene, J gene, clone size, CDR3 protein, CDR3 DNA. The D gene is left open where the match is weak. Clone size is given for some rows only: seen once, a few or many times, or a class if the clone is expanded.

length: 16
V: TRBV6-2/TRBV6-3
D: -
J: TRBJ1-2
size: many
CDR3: CASSYNLAGRDYGYTF
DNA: TGTGCCAGCAGTTACAATCTAGCGGGGAGAGACTATGGCTACACCTTC

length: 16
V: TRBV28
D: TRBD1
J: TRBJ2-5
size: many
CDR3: CASSPHRTGWQETQYF
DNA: TGTGCCAGCAGTCCCCACCGGACAGGGTGGCAAGAGACCCAGTACTTC

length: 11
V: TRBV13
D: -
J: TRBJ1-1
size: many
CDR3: CATGIGTEAFF
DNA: TGTGCCACGGGGATAGGCACTGAAGCTTTCTTT

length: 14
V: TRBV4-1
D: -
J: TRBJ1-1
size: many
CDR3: CASSQESGGPQAFF
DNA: TGCGCCAGCAGCCAAGAGTCGGGGGGACCCCAAGCTTTCTTT

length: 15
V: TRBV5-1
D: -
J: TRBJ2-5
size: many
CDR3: CASSSYWTDQETQYF
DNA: TGCGCCAGCAGCAGCTATTGGACCGACCAAGAGACCCAGTACTTC

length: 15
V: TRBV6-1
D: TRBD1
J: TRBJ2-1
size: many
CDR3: CASRDRQGFYNEQFF
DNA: TGTGCCAGCAGGGATAGACAGGGTTTCTACAATGAGCAGTTCTTC

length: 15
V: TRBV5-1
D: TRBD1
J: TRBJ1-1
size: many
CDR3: CASSIRQGLNTEAFF
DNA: TGCGCCAGCAGCATACGACAGGGTTTGAACACTGAAGCTTTCTTT

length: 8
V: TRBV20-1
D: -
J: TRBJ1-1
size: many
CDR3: CSASEAFF
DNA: TGCAGTGCTAGCGAAGCTTTCTTT

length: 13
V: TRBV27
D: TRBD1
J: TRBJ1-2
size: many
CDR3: CASRGGTGDGYTF
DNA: TGTGCCAGCAGGGGCGGGACAGGGGATGGCTACACCTTC

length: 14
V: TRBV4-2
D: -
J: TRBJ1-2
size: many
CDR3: CASSQWASPYGYTF
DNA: TGTGCCAGCAGCCAATGGGCGTCACCTTATGGCTACACCTTC

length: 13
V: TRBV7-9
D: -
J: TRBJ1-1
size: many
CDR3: CASSSQTYTEAFF
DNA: TGTGCCAGCAGCTCTCAGACCTACACTGAAGCTTTCTTT

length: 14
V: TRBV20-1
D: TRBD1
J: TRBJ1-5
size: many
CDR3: CSARGRGLDQPQHF
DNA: TGCAGTGCTAGAGGCAGGGGGCTAGACCAGCCCCAGCATTTT

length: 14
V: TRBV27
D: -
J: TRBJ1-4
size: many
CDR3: CASSRRPSSEKLFF
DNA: TGTGCCAGCAGTAGACGCCCCTCGAGTGAAAAACTGTTTTTT

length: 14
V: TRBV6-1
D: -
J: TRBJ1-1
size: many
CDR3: CASSEKGGNTEAFF
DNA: TGTGCCAGCAGTGAAAAGGGCGGAAACACTGAAGCTTTCTTT

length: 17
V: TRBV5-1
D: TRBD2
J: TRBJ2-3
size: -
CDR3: CASSLPGTSYSTDTQYF
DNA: TGCGCCAGCAGCTTGCCAGGGACTAGCTATAGCACAGATACGCAGTATTTT

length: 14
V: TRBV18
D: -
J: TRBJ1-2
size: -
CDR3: CASSRTASHYGHTF
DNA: TGTGCCAGCTCACGGACAGCCTCCCACTATGGCCACACCTTC

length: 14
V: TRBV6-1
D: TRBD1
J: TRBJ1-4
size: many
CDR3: CASTGGVWDEKLFF
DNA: TGTGCCAGCACAGGGGGCGTTTGGGATGAAAAACTGTTTTTT

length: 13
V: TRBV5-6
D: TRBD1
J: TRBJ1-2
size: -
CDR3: CASSADRGPGYTF
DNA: TGTGCCAGCAGCGCGGACAGGGGGCCCGGCTACACCTTC

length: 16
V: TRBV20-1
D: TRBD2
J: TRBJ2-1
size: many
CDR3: CSAPAGGLAAYNEQFF
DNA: TGCAGTGCTCCGGCCGGGGGACTAGCGGCCTACAATGAGCAGTTCTTC

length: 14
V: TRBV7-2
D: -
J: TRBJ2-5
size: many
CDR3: CASSLAGPGETQYF
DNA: TGTGCCAGCAGCTTAGCTGGACCGGGGGAGACCCAGTACTTC

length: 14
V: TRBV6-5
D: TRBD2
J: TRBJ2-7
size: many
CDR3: CASSPVAGRGEQYF
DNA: TGTGCCAGCAGTCCTGTAGCGGGGCGAGGCGAGCAGTACTTC

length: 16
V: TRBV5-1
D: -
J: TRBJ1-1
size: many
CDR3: CASSLVVGTKFSEAFF
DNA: TGCGCCAGCAGCTTGGTTGTCGGGACAAAGTTTTCTGAAGCTTTCTTT

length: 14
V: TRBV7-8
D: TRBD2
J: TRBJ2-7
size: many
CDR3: CASSQSGVAYEQYF
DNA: TGTGCCAGCAGCCAGAGCGGGGTAGCCTACGAGCAGTACTTC

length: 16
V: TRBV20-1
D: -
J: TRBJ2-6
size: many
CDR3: CSASPGRVSGANVLTF
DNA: TGCAGTGCTAGTCCGGGCAGGGTCTCTGGGGCCAACGTCCTGACTTTC

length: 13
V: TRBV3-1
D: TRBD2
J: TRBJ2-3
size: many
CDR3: CASSRRGADTQYF
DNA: TGTGCCAGCAGCCGGCGGGGGGCAGATACGCAGTATTTT

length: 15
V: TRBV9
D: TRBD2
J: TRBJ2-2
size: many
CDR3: CASRSSGGGTGELFF
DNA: TGTGCCAGCAGGTCTAGCGGGGGAGGCACCGGGGAGCTGTTTTTT

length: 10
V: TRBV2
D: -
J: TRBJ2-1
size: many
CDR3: CASGGNEQFF
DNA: TGTGCCAGCGGTGGCAATGAGCAGTTCTTC

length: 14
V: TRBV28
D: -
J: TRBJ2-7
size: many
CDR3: CASSLLANDHEQYF
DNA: TGTGCCAGCAGTTTACTGGCGAACGACCACGAGCAGTACTTC

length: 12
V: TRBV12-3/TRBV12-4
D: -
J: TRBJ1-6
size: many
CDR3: CASSPGPTPLHF
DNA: TGTGCCAGCAGTCCGGGGCCTACACCCCTCCACTTT

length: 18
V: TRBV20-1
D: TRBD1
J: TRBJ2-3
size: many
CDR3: CSAWGRRTGGDSTDTQYF
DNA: TGCAGTGCTTGGGGGCGAAGGACAGGGGGCGATAGCACAGATACGCAGTATTTT

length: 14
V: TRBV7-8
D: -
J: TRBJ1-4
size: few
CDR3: CASSSGTTKEKLFF
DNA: TGTGCCAGCAGCTCCGGGACCACCAAAGAAAAACTGTTTTTT

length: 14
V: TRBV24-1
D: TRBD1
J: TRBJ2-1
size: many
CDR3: CATSDPGTVNEQFF
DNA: TGTGCCACCAGTGACCCCGGGACAGTAAATGAGCAGTTCTTC

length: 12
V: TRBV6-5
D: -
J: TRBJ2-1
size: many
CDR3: CASSYGTAEQFF
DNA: TGTGCCAGCAGTTACGGGACTGCTGAGCAGTTCTTC

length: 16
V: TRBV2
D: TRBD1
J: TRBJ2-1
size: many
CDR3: CASSEEGALLYNEQFF
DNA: TGTGCCAGCAGTGAAGAGGGGGCTCTCCTCTACAATGAGCAGTTCTTC

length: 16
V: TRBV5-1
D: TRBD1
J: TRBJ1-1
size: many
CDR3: CASRYVTGGSGTEAFF
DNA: TGCGCCAGCAGATATGTTACAGGGGGCTCGGGCACTGAAGCTTTCTTT

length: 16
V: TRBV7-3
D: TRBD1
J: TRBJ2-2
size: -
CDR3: CASSSTGVRNTGELFF
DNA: TGTGCCAGCAGCTCGACAGGGGTTCGGAACACCGGGGAGCTGTTTTTT

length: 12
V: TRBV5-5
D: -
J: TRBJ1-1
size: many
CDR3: CASVPEGFEAFF
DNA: TGTGCCAGCGTGCCCGAAGGCTTTGAAGCTTTCTTT

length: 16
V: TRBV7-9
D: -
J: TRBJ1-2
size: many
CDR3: CASSPTRTVRDYGYTF
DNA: TGTGCCAGCAGCCCGACTAGGACCGTGCGGGACTATGGCTACACCTTC

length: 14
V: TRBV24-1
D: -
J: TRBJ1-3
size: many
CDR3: CATSDSGSGNTIYF
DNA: TGTGCCACCAGTGATTCCGGCTCTGGAAACACCATATATTTT

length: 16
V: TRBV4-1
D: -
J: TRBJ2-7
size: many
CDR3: CARPTVGCPSYYEQYF
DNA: TGCGCCAGACCCACCGTTGGTTGCCCATCCTACTACGAGCAGTACTTC

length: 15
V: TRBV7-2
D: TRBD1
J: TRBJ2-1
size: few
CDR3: CASSPDGTDYNEQFF
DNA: TGTGCCAGCAGCCCGGACGGGACAGACTACAATGAGCAGTTCTTC

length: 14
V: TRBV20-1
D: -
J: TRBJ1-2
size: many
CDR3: CSARGETANYGYTF
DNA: TGCAGTGCTAGAGGCGAAACAGCGAACTATGGCTACACCTTC

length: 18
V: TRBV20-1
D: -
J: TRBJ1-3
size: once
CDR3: CSARVKGGTGLVRSATYF
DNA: TGCAGTGCTAGAGTGAAGGGAGGCACAGGTCTCGTTCGGAGTGCCACATATTTT

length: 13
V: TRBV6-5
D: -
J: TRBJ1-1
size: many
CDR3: CASSYTRGTEAFF
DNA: TGTGCCAGCAGTTACACCCGGGGGACTGAAGCTTTCTTT

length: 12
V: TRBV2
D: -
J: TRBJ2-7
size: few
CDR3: CARGVSSYEQYF
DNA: TGTGCCAGGGGGGTTAGCTCCTACGAGCAGTACTTC